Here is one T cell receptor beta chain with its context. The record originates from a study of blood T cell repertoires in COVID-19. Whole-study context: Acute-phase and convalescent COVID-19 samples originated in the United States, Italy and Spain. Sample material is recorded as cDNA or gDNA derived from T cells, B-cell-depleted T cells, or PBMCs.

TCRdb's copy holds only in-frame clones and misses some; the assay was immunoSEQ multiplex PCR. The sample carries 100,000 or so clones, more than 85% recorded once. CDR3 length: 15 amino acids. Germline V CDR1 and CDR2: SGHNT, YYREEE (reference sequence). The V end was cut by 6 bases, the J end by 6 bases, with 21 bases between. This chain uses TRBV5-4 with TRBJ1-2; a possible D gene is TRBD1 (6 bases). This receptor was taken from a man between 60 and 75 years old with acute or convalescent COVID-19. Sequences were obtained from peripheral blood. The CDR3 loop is CASTLGPGAMDGYTF. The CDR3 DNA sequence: TGTGCCAGCACCCTAGGGCCAGGGGCAATGGATGGCTACACCTTC.